This T cell receptor (beta chain) was identified during a study of CD8 T cells in Susac syndrome. When the RNA was reverse transcribed, random hexamers were used with an input of about 0.5 to 1 ug. Multiplex PCR with immunoSEQ amplified the TCR beta CDR3 across 54 Vbeta and 13 Jbeta. From the immunoSEQ multiplex PCR reads, TCRdb called clonotypes with MiXCR, one entry per CDR3 protein. The sample has about 130,000 distinct CDR3 sequences; about 93% are singletons. Blood CD8+ and CD4+ T cells underwent high-throughput TCR beta sequencing. Sequenced material: CD4+ T cells from PBMCs. The TCR sequence derives from a human donor in good health.

In DNA form, the CDR3 reads TGTGCCTGGAGCCGTCCGGGACACTGGTCGTGCACCTTC. Translating gives CAWSRPGHWSCTF. V gene TRBV30 combines with J gene TRBJ1-2; maybe TRBD1 (6 bases). The V end lost 3 bases, the J end lost 13 bases, and 21 bases lay between the germline ends. The CDR3 sequence is 13 residues long. CDR1 is GTSNPN and CDR2 is SVGIG in the germline V gene (reference sequence). Together with reference TRBV30 and TRBJ1-2, the CDR3 gives the full variable domain: SQTIHQWPATLVQPVGSPLSLECTVEGTSNPNLYWYRQAAGRGLQLLFYSVGIGQISSEVPQNLSASRPQDRQFILSSKKLLLSDSGFYLCAWSRPGHWSCTFGSGTRLTVV.